This TCR beta chain was sequenced for a study of blood T cell repertoires in COVID-19. TCRdb's copy holds only in-frame clones and misses some; the assay was immunoSEQ multiplex PCR. The sample lists 150,000 to 200,000 clones, about 90% occurring once. V lost 5 bases and J lost 0, with 18 bases in between. Germline V gene lookup returns CDR1 SGHRS and CDR2 YFSETQ. CDR3 length: 17 amino acids. The J gene is TRBJ1-3, the V gene TRBV5-1; possible D gene TRBD1, 6 bases. The source is a man between 60 and 75 years old with acute or convalescent COVID-19. The sample taken for sequencing was peripheral blood. In DNA form, the CDR3 reads TGCGCCAGCAGGGTCGGACAGACAGCCGGCTCTGGAAACACCATATATTTT. It is translated as CASRVGQTAGSGNTIYF.